The 10 T cell receptor beta chains in this list originate from one sample, sequenced in a study of T cell responses to AZD1222 COVID-19 vaccine. Assay: immunoSEQ multiplex PCR; the TCRdb copy retains only in-frame clones and omits some. The sample carries roughly 130,000 clones, 88% recorded once. Sequencing used peripheral blood, obtained on day 0 of MenACWY control vaccination. The receptor source for this set is an adult in good health.

This chain joins TRBV7-9 and TRBJ1-2; D remains unclear. The CDR3 is 18 amino acids. CDR1 is SEHNR and CDR2 is FQNEAQ in the germline V gene (reference sequence). The V and J ends lost 2 bases and 6 bases respectively, with 25 bases between them. The CDR3 nucleotides read TGTGCCAGCAGCTTAAACCCCACCCCCGCGGGCGCGACGCATGGCTACACCTTC. Protein: CASSLNPTPAGATHGYTF.

The chain has TRBV7-9 and TRBJ2-7; TRBD1 aligns across 11 bases. The CDR3 is made up of 15 amino acids. Germline CDR1 is SEHNR and CDR2 is FQNEAQ (reference sequence). The junction had 8 bases not matched to a gene; V was cut back by 1 base and J by 9 bases. Here the CDR3 reads CASSLGGDRGNWQYF. The DNA for the CDR3 is TGTGCCAGCAGCTTAGGAGGGGACAGGGGGAATTGGCAGTACTTC.

The rearrangement uses TRBV19 and TRBJ2-5; 14 bases line up with TRBD2. There are 16 residues in the CDR3. Per germline, CDR1 LNHDA and CDR2 SQIVND (reference sequence). Germline trimming cut 5 bases from V and 5 bases from J; bases unmatched to any gene: 7. CDR3 sequence (DNA): TGTGCCAGTAGTCCACGACTAGCGGGAGGGGATGAGACCCAGTACTTC. Residues: CASSPRLAGGDETQYF.

The V call is TRBV3-1 (or the pseudogene TRBV3-2), the J call TRBJ2-7, with TRBD2 matching over 7 bases. J gave up 2 bases and V 1 base, and 5 bases lay outside the gene matches. The germline V gene has CDR1 LGHDT and CDR2 YNNKEL (reference sequence). This CDR3 spans 15 amino acids. Written as DNA, the CDR3 is TGTGCCAGCAGCCAAGTTCCTAGCGGAACCTACGAGCAGTACTTC. Translating it yields CASSQVPSGTYEQYF.

This clone was recorded only once. This chain uses TRBV28 with TRBJ2-7, with D possibly matching TRBD2 (6 bases). Looked up from germline, CDR1 is MDHEN and CDR2 is SYDVKM. This CDR3 comprises 14 residues. V shed 5 bases and J shed 2 bases, with 13 bases lying between them. The CDR3 sequence: CASSGTPLAYEQYF. The CDR3 DNA reads TGTGCCAGCAGTGGGACTCCCCTAGCCTACGAGCAGTACTTC.

This chain joins TRBV2 and TRBJ2-3; 10 nucleotides agree with TRBD2. The germline V gene has CDR1 SNHLY and CDR2 FYNNEI. V shed 0 bases and J 4 bases; nucleotides not matched to a gene: 7. The CDR3 totals 17 residues. The CDR3 nucleotides read TGTGCCAGCAGTGAAGCCATTACTAGCGGGAAGTCAGATACGCAGTATTTT. This gives the protein CASSEAITSGKSDTQYF.

V is TRBV6-5 and J is TRBJ2-7, with TRBD1 identical over 9 bases. Germline V gene sequence: CDR1 MNHEY, CDR2 SVGAGI. The length of the CDR3 is 14 residues. V shed 2 bases and J 4 bases; nucleotides not matched to a gene: 3. DNA for the CDR3: TGTGCCAGCAGTTACGTGACAGGGGGTTACGAGCAGTACTTC. Protein product: CASSYVTGGYEQYF.

The rearrangement links TRBV5-1 to TRBJ1-1; D remains ambiguous. The CDR3 is 14 residues long. Between the trimmed V and J ends, which lost 0 bases and 3 bases, there was a span of 9 bases. CDR1 and CDR2 from the germline V gene are SGHRS and YFSETQ. In DNA, the CDR3 is TGCGCCAGCAGCTTGGCCTCGGCAGACACTGAAGCTTTCTTT. Residues: CASSLASADTEAFF.

The chain carries TRBV7-9 and TRBJ2-7; 8 nucleotides match TRBD1. V was clipped by 4 bases and J by 6 bases; unmatched bases: 2. This CDR3 contains 12 residues. CDR1 is SEHNR and CDR2 is FQNEAQ in the germline V gene (reference sequence). The CDR3 DNA sequence: TGTGCCAGCAGCTCCACAGGGGGCGAGCAGTACTTC. Its protein product is CASSSTGGEQYF.

This chain connects TRBV24-1 to TRBJ2-3; D is unclear. Germline loops: CDR1 KGHDR, CDR2 SFDVKD. V was cut by 4 bases and J by 0 bases, with 4 bases left in between. The CDR3 covers 13 residues. The CDR3: CATSEASTDTQYF. CDR3 in DNA: TGTGCCACCAGTGAAGCGAGCACAGATACGCAGTATTTT.